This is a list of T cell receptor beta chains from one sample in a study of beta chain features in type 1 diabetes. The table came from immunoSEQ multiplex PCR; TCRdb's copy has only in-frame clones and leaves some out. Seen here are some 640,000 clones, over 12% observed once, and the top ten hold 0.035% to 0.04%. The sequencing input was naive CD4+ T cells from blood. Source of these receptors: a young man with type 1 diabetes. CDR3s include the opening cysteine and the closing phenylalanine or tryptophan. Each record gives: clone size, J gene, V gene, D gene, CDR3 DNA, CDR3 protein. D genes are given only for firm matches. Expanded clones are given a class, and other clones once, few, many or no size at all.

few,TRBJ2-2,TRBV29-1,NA,TGCAGCGCTGCCGGGACATTGAACACCGGGGAGCTGTTTTTT,CSAAGTLNTGELFF
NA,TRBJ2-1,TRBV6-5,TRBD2,TGTGCCAGCAGTTCATGGACTAGCGGGGCCGATGAGCAGTTCTTC,CASSSWTSGADEQFF
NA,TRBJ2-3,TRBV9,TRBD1,TGTGCCAGCAGCGTAAGAGGCAGGGGGCAAGCAGATACGCAGTATTTT,CASSVRGRGQADTQYF
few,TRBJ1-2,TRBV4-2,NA,TGTGCCAGCAGCCAAGAAATTGCCGGAGAACCCCATGGCTACACCTTC,CASSQEIAGEPHGYTF
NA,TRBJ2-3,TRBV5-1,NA,TGTGCCAGCAGACGGACAGAGGATACGCAGTATTTT,CASRRTEDTQYF
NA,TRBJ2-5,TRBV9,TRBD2,TGTGCCAGCAGCGTAGCGGGCGGGGGTAAGGAGACCCAGTACTTC,CASSVAGGGKETQYF
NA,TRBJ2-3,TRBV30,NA,TGTGCCTGGAGTTACGGGGCAGATACGCAGTATTTT,CAWSYGADTQYF
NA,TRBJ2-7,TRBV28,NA,TGTGCCAGCAGTCTTCCCGGGTACGAGCAGTACTTC,CASSLPGYEQYF
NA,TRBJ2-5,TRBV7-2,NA,TGTGCCAGCAGCCCTAGACTAGGGCCCCAAGAGACCCAGTACTTC,CASSPRLGPQETQYF
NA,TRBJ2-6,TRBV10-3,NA,TGTGCCATCAGTCCGGGGGCTGGGGCCAACGTCCTGACTTTC,CAISPGAGANVLTF
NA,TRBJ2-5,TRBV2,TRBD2,TGTGCCAGCAGTAGGACTAGCGGGGGGGCTGAGACCCAGTACTTC,CASSRTSGGAETQYF
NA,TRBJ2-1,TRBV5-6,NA,TGTGCCAGCAGCTTGTTTTCAGGGCTGAATGAGCAGTTCTTC,CASSLFSGLNEQFF
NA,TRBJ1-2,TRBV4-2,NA,TGTGCCAGCAGCCCGACGGGGGACGACCTCTATGGCTACACCTTC,CASSPTGDDLYGYTF
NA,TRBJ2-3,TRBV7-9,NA,TGTGCCAGCAGCTCAATTCCTCCAGATACGCAGTATTTT,CASSSIPPDTQYF